The 5 T cell receptor beta chains listed next were all sequenced from one sample in a study of cytomegalovirus exposure and HLA in healthy donors. Use of 60 Vbeta and 13 Jbeta primers characterized the PCR. Profiling relied on immunoSEQ multiplex PCR, and the TCRdb table lists in-frame clones only, not all of them. The sample lists 80,000 to 95,000 clones; under 80% were seen once. Sequencing was done on a sample of PBMCs. The receptors stem from a woman aged 25 to 39 in good health and CMV-seronegative.

The chain employs TRBV6-4 and TRBJ2-3; TRBD2 aligns across 11 bases. V lost 6 bases to trimming and J lost 4 bases; unmatched junction nucleotides: 6. The CDR3 length is 15 residues. CDR1 MRHNA and CDR2 SNTAGT come from the germline V gene. The CDR3 sequence: CASRRGLAVSDTQYF. CDR3 coding DNA: TGTGCCAGCAGAAGGGGACTAGCGGTCTCAGATACGCAGTATTTT.

The chain employs TRBV7-3 and TRBJ1-2; D is undetermined. The CDR3 loop spans 13 amino acids. The germline gives CDR1 SGHTA, CDR2 FQGTGA. V was pared by 5 bases and J by 8 bases, with 15 bases between. The CDR3 region is CASSATAVEGYTF. Here the CDR3 DNA reads TGTGCCAGCAGCGCGACGGCGGTGGAAGGCTACACCTTC.

The V call is TRBV12-5, the J call TRBJ1-2; 7 bases match TRBD1. CDR3 length: 18 residues. With 0 bases clipped from V and 0 bases from J, the junction kept 10 bases outside the gene matches. Germline loops: CDR1 LGHNT, CDR2 FRNRAP. CDR3 DNA sequence: TGTGCTAGTGGTTTGGTACTACTTGGACAGGCGGCTAACTATGGCTACACCTTC. Residues: CASGLVLLGQAANYGYTF.

This clone was seen more than once but under ten times. The chain is built from TRBV11-2 and TRBJ2-7, with D possibly matching TRBD1 (5 bases). CDR3 length equals 16 residues. The germline V gene encodes CDR1 SGHAT and CDR2 FQNNGV. V was pared by 2 bases and J by 4 bases, with 18 bases between. The CDR3 spells CASSLLARAGKYEQYF. CDR3 DNA: TGTGCCAGCAGCTTACTTGCCAGGGCAGGGAAGTACGAGCAGTACTTC.

The rearrangement joins TRBV19 to TRBJ1-1, with D hard to call. V lost 6 bases, J lost 3 bases, and 14 bases lay in between. The CDR3 runs 14 residues. From germline, CDR1 is LNHDA and CDR2 SQIVND (reference sequence). The CDR3 loop is CASRPTPVHTEAFF. The CDR3 DNA sequence: TGTGCCAGTAGACCCACCCCAGTCCACACTGAAGCTTTCTTT.